A single sample gave rise to the 14 T cell receptor beta chains below, sequenced in a study of blood T cells in healthy people across ages. Using a J-beta primer mix together with a sample-barcoded 5' primer, a second PCR was run for roughly 7 to 11 cycles. TCRdb redid the calling of the 5' RACE reads with MiXCR, one entry per CDR3 protein. The data show about 930,000 distinct CDR3 sequences, with roughly 29% seen just once and roughly 10% held by the top ten. These data were also reused for a study on T cells of mothers and their children.

Sequencing was done on a sample of blood. These receptors were collected from a woman between 40 and 50 years old in good health.

The chain recombines TRBV27 with TRBJ2-3; 8 nucleotides line up with TRBD2. CDR1 and CDR2 from the germline V gene are MNHEY and SMNVEV (reference sequence). The CDR3 totals 17 residues. The junction had 15 bases not matched to a gene; V was cut back by 4 bases and J by 6 bases. The CDR3 loop is CASSSPGTGGPGDTQYF. CDR3 bases: TGTGCCAGCAGTTCCCCCGGAACGGGAGGGCCAGGGGATACGCAGTATTTT.

This clonotype was counted between two and nine times. V is TRBV2 and J is TRBJ1-4; D is uncertain. CDR1 is SNHLY, CDR2 FYNNEI, per germline. Trimming left V 4 bases short and J 8 bases short, with 14 bases between. The CDR3 has 14 residues. The CDR3 loop is CASSGSEHGEKLFF. The CDR3 nucleotides read TGTGCCAGCAGTGGTTCGGAGCACGGAGAAAAACTGTTTTTT.

The chain combines TRBV5-1 with TRBJ1-4; D gene uncertain. CDR1 and CDR2 from the germline V gene are SGHRS and YFSETQ. V lost 1 base and J lost 2, with 15 bases in between. The CDR3 is made up of 17 amino acids. DNA for the CDR3: TGCGCCAGCAGCTTGACCGGCCGGGCCCAGACTAATGAAAAACTGTTTTTT. The encoded protein is CASSLTGRAQTNEKLFF.

The CDR3 DNA reads as TGCGCCAGCAGCTCGGAAACTCCAGAAATACGGGGCTACACCTTC. This translates into CASSSETPEIRGYTF. The J gene is TRBJ1-2, the V gene TRBV5-1; D unresolved. V was shortened by 3 bases and J by 8 bases, with 20 bases between the two germline ends. The CDR3 is 15 residues long. From germline, CDR1 is SGHRS and CDR2 YFSETQ.

The chain uses TRBV29-1 and TRBJ1-1, with D tentatively TRBD1 (6 bases). V gave up 4 bases and J gave up 5 bases, with 14 bases separating them. Germline assignment: CDR1 SQVTM and CDR2 ANQGSEA. The CDR3 contains 13 residues. The CDR3 loop reads CSVGGADGTEAFF. The CDR3 bases are TGCAGCGTTGGGGGGGCCGATGGGACTGAAGCTTTCTTT.

The V and J genes are TRBV29-1 and TRBJ1-2; D unresolved. This CDR3 comprises 13 residues. With 2 bases removed from V and 4 bases from J, the gap between germline ends came to 11 bases. Germline CDR1 is SQVTM and CDR2 is ANQGSEA. The CDR3 sequence: CSVEPQDLYGYTF. For the CDR3, the DNA is TGCAGCGTTGAACCTCAGGACCTCTATGGCTACACCTTC.

Regarding this clonotype: The junction shows a germline mismatch at one end, possibly a read error. The chain employs TRBV7-3 and TRBJ2-6; D is unclear. Germline V lookup: CDR1 SGHTA, CDR2 FQGTGA. The CDR3 is 18 amino acids. The CDR3 nucleotides read TGTGCCAGCGGCTTAATCCCGCTACTGCAGTCTGGGGCCAACGTCCTGACTTTC. Translation gives CASGLIPLLQSGANVLTF.

This clonotype has a count of ten or more. The chain couples TRBV7-2 to TRBJ2-2, with TRBD1 as a possible D gene (6 bases). V lost 5 bases and J 3 bases, leaving 10 bases between the germline ends. CDR1 is SGHTA, CDR2 FQGNSA, per germline. CDR3 size: 14 residues. CDR3 amino acids: CASSARQDTGELFF. CDR3 DNA sequence: TGTGCCAGCAGCGCCCGACAGGACACCGGGGAGCTGTTTTTT.

The sample holds many counts of this clonotype. CDR3 protein: CASSGGSHEQYF. DNA of the CDR3: TGTGCCAGCAGCGGGGGCAGCCACGAGCAGTACTTC. This chain connects TRBV7-6 to TRBJ2-7; a weak D match, TRBD1 (6 bases). The CDR3 contains 12 residues. V dropped 5 bases and J dropped 5 bases, with 10 bases sitting between them. Germline assignment: CDR1 SGHVS and CDR2 FNYEAQ.

This clonotype was seen only a few times. The V gene is TRBV7-2, the J gene TRBJ2-3; D tentatively fits TRBD1 or TRBD2 (5 bases each). This CDR3 contains 15 residues. The V gene's germline CDR1 is SGHTA and CDR2 FQGNSA. Trimming took off 5 bases at V and 2 bases at J, with 14 bases between the two ends. CDR3 nucleotides: TGTGCCAGCAGCGTGGGGCTAGCCACCACAGATACGCAGTATTTT. The encoded protein is CASSVGLATTDTQYF.

This clonotype was detected many times. The chain recombines TRBV28 with TRBJ2-5, with 10 bases identical to TRBD1. The CDR3 totals 16 residues. V trimming: 5 bases; J trimming: 4 bases; junction bases outside the gene matches: 10. Germline V gene sequence: CDR1 MDHEN, CDR2 SYDVKM. This CDR3 is CASSIPGQGLRETQYF. In DNA form, the CDR3 reads TGTGCCAGCAGTATCCCGGGACAGGGGTTGCGAGAGACCCAGTACTTC.

The chain recombines TRBV20-1 with TRBJ1-3; maybe TRBD1 (6 bases). Trimming removed 2 bases from V and 1 base from J, with 12 bases in between. The CDR3 is 15 residues long. Germline V gene lookup returns CDR1 DFQATT and CDR2 SNEGSKA (reference sequence). The DNA for the CDR3 is TGCAGTGCTAGACAAGGGGGTTCTTCTGGAAACACCATATATTTT. It codes for CSARQGGSSGNTIYF.

This clonotype was observed at least ten times. V and J are TRBV4-3 and TRBJ2-5, with 10 bases lining up with TRBD2. CDR3 length equals 16 residues. With V trimmed by 1 base and J by 4 bases, 6 bases remained unmatched. The germline V gene has CDR1 LGHNA and CDR2 YSLEER. The CDR3 nucleotides read TGCGCCAGCAGCCAAGTGAGCGGGGGGGTGGGAGAGACCCAGTACTTC. The encoded protein is CASSQVSGGVGETQYF.

The V call is TRBV20-1, the J call TRBJ2-1; no firm D call. The CDR3 totals 11 residues. The germline gives CDR1 DFQATT, CDR2 SNEGSKA (reference sequence). The germline V and J ends were trimmed by 6 bases and 9 bases, with 12 bases remaining between them. The CDR3 is CSAPQWGEQFF. Here the CDR3 DNA reads TGCAGTGCGCCCCAATGGGGTGAGCAGTTCTTC.